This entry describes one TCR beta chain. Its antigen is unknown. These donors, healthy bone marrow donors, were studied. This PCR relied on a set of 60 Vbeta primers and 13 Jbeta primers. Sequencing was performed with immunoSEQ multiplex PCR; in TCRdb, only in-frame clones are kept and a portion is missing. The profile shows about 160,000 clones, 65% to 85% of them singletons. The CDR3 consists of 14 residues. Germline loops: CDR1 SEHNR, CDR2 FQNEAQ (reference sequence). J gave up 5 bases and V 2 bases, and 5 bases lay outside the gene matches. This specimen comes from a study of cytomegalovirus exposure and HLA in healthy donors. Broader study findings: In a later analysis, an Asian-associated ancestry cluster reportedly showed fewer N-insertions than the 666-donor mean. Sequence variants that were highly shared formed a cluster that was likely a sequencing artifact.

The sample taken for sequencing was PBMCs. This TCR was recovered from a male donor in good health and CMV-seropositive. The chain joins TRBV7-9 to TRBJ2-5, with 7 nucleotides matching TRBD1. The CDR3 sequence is CASSLRGQAETQYF. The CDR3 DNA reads TGTGCCAGCAGCTTAAGGGGGCAGGCCGAGACCCAGTACTTC.